These 10 T cell receptor beta chains came from one sample sequenced in a study of brain T cells in children with intractable seizures. Libraries were prepared by immunoSEQ multiplex PCR; TCRdb keeps only in-frame clonotypes and omits some of them. The table lists tens of thousands of clones, 75% to 95% of them singletons. This material consisted of peripheral blood, taken at surgery. The source of these receptors is a girl aged 2-15 years with tuberous sclerosis and intractable seizures.

This rearrangement joins TRBV7-9 to TRBJ1-4; a possible D gene is TRBD1 (6 bases). Per the germline V gene, CDR1 is SEHNR and CDR2 is FQNEAQ (reference sequence). The CDR3 runs to 15 residues. V dropped 1 base and J dropped 3 bases, with 9 bases sitting between them. CDR3 region: CASSLGGGANEKLFF. The CDR3, as DNA: TGTGCCAGCAGCTTAGGCGGGGGCGCTAATGAAAAACTGTTTTTT.

This chain joins TRBV6-5 and TRBJ1-5; maybe TRBD1 (5 bases). The CDR3 covers 13 residues. V lost 7 bases, J lost 9 bases, and 16 bases lay in between. CDR1 is MNHEY, CDR2 SVGAGI, per germline. The CDR3 DNA sequence: TGTGCCAGCACTGGACACGCCTATGGGCCCCAGCATTTT. It is translated as CASTGHAYGPQHF.

This clone was observed a single time. The chain combines TRBV30 with TRBJ1-4, with a weak D call TRBD1 (6 bases). This CDR3 has 16 amino acids. Deletions cut 2 bases from V and 3 bases from J, with 16 bases between. Germline CDR1 GTSNPN, CDR2 SVGIG (reference sequence). In DNA form, the CDR3 reads TGTGCCTGGAGTAAGCACGCAGGGGTCCCTAATGAAAAACTGTTTTTT. It codes for CAWSKHAGVPNEKLFF.

This clone appeared a few times. The rearrangement uses TRBV3-1 (or the pseudogene TRBV3-2) and TRBJ2-2; 7 bases align to TRBD2. The CDR3 is 17 amino acids. The junction had 8 bases not matched to a gene; V was cut back by 0 bases and J by 4 bases. The germline V gene has CDR1 LGHDT and CDR2 YNNKEL (reference sequence). This CDR3 reads CASSQDRSGAATGELFF. The CDR3 DNA reads TGTGCCAGCAGCCAAGATAGGAGCGGGGCTGCCACCGGGGAGCTGTTTTTT.

The sample holds a few counts of this clone. The rearrangement joins TRBV5-1 to TRBJ2-5, with 8 bases matching TRBD1. With V trimmed by 7 bases and J by 5 bases, 4 bases remained unmatched. CDR3 size: 12 residues. Germline loops: CDR1 SGHRS, CDR2 YFSETQ. The CDR3 loop is CASGQGMETQYF. The CDR3 DNA sequence: TGCGCCAGCGGACAGGGTATGGAGACCCAGTACTTC.

J is TRBJ1-2 and V is TRBV30; D might be TRBD1 (6 bases). Germline V gene lookup returns CDR1 GTSNPN and CDR2 SVGIG (reference sequence). The CDR3 totals 13 residues. Trimming stripped 2 bases from V and 2 bases from J, with 9 bases between. The CDR3 loop reads CAWSMGGNYGYTF. CDR3 DNA sequence: TGTGCCTGGAGTATGGGGGGCAACTATGGCTACACCTTC.

CDR3 protein: CATSLAGAGDTQYF. The DNA of the CDR3 is TGTGCCACCAGTCTAGCGGGGGCAGGGGATACGCAGTATTTT. This sequence joins TRBV24-1 and TRBJ2-3; 10 bases fit TRBD2. Trimming took 6 bases from V and 6 from J; bases not matched to a gene: 5. The CDR3 has 14 amino acids. CDR1 KGHDR and CDR2 SFDVKD come from the germline V gene.

J is TRBJ2-5 and V is TRBV9; 8 bases are a match to TRBD2. V lost 4 bases to trimming and J lost 4 bases; unmatched junction nucleotides: 9. In germline, CDR1 is SGDLS, CDR2 YYNGEE. The CDR3 runs to 15 residues. As DNA, the CDR3 is TGTGCCAGCAGCCCCGGGACTAGGGTATTAGAGACCCAGTACTTC. This codes for CASSPGTRVLETQYF.

The chain is built from TRBV5-1 and TRBJ2-5, with 9 bases matching TRBD2. The J segment lost 5 bases and the V segment lost 0 bases, leaving 8 bases of the junction unmatched. CDR1 and CDR2 from the germline V gene are SGHRS and YFSETQ. This CDR3 has 16 amino acids. CDR3 in amino acids: CASSLDRSSGGETQYF. DNA for the CDR3: TGCGCCAGCAGCTTGGATCGATCGAGCGGGGGGGAGACCCAGTACTTC.

This clone has only one observation. The chain recombines TRBV27 with TRBJ2-1; 8 bases agree with TRBD1. The CDR3 is 14 amino acids. The J segment lost 5 bases and the V segment lost 4 bases, leaving 4 bases of the junction unmatched. The germline V gene has CDR1 MNHEY and CDR2 SMNVEV (reference sequence). The CDR3 is CASSWGQANNEQFF. For the CDR3, the DNA is TGTGCCAGCAGTTGGGGACAGGCCAACAATGAGCAGTTCTTC.